This entry features one T cell receptor beta chain sequence. At one boundary the junction diverges from the germline segment, which might be a read error. As to time point: baseline, week 1 (first vaccination visit). Sample treatment: pre-vaccination baseline after standard-of-care therapy. The sample originates from a study of a mutant IDH1 vaccine in newly diagnosed glioma. The CDR3 is made up of 16 amino acids. Per germline, CDR1 SGHTA and CDR2 FQGNSA. Profiled with immunoSEQ multiplex PCR; TCRdb holds only in-frame clones, not every one. The sample gives over 25,000 clones, about 88% of which show up once; around 4.9% is in the top ten.

V usage is TRBV7-2 and J usage is TRBJ1-4; the D gene is possibly TRBD1 (5 bases). The source of this sequence is a woman in her thirties or forties with glioma. The source material was PBMCs, sampled from a glioma patient treated with radiotherapy, temozolomide or both. CDR3 DNA sequence: TGTGCCAGCAGCCTAGCACTCGGGGACTTTAATGAAAAACTGTTTTTT. Encoded protein: CASSLALGDFNEKLFF.